Following are 24 T cell receptor beta chains from one sample sequenced in a study of control samples from healthy donors and cancer patients. Method: immunoSEQ multiplex PCR; TCRdb's copy keeps in-frame clones and lacks some. The sample records tens of thousands of clones, roughly 93% being singletons. The sample taken for sequencing was PBMCs. The origin of the receptors is a woman aged 40 to 50 with lung cancer.

CDR3 loop: CASSVATYTEAFF. The CDR3, as DNA: TGTGCCAGCAGCGTAGCTACGTACACTGAAGCTTTCTTT. J is TRBJ1-1 and V is TRBV9; D is uncertain. V lost 0 bases to trimming and J lost 3 bases, with 6 bases between them. The CDR3 length is 13 residues. Germline V lookup: CDR1 SGDLS, CDR2 YYNGEE.

The V and J genes are TRBV9 and TRBJ2-7; 10 nucleotides match TRBD1. From germline, CDR1 is SGDLS and CDR2 YYNGEE. The CDR3 has 15 residues. The V and J ends lost 0 bases and 6 bases, in that order; junction bases with no gene match: 6. CDR3 sequence reads: CASSVDSTGGGEQYF. The CDR3 nucleotides are TGTGCCAGCAGCGTAGATTCGACAGGGGGCGGCGAGCAGTACTTC.

The chain uses TRBV5-1 and TRBJ1-2, with 7 bases identical to TRBD1. This CDR3 region has 14 residues. CDR1 SGHRS and CDR2 YFSETQ come from the germline V gene. V trimming: 5 bases; J trimming: 4 bases; junction bases outside the gene matches: 8. CDR3 coding DNA: TGCGCCAGCAGAGGGGGCCAGGGGGTCTATGGCTACACCTTC. It yields the protein CASRGGQGVYGYTF.

This clone was detected only once. This chain uses TRBV7-2 with TRBJ2-7; D call uncertain. Germline V gene lookup returns CDR1 SGHTA and CDR2 FQGNSA. V was clipped by 2 bases and J by 4 bases, with 15 bases between them. The CDR3 has 15 amino acids. CDR3 DNA sequence: TGTGCCAGCAGCTTACGTTTTAGTACGGATTACGAGCAGTACTTC. The encoded protein is CASSLRFSTDYEQYF.

The DNA for the CDR3 is TGTGCCAGCAGCTTAGCCGGGACCACATCTAATGAAAAACTGTTTTTT. Amino acids: CASSLAGTTSNEKLFF. This chain connects TRBV7-2 to TRBJ1-4; a weak D match, TRBD1 (5 bases). CDR3 length equals 16 residues. Per germline, CDR1 SGHTA and CDR2 FQGNSA. V shed 0 bases and J shed 3 bases, with 11 bases lying between them. The whole variable domain, remainder taken from reference TRBV7-2 and TRBJ1-4, is GAGVSQSPSNKVTEKGKDVELRCDPISGHTALYWYRQSLGQGLEFLIYFQGNSAPDKSGLPSDRFSAERTGGSVSTLTIQRTQQEDSAVYLCASSLAGTTSNEKLFFGSGTQLSVL.

The chain has TRBV30 and TRBJ1-5; D remains unclear. The V and J ends lost 1 base and 0 bases respectively, with 7 bases between them. CDR1 GTSNPN and CDR2 SVGIG come from the germline V gene (reference sequence). The CDR3 is 14 residues long. In DNA, the CDR3 is TGTGCCTGGAGTGCAGCAGCTAGCAATCAGCCCCAGCATTTT. Protein: CAWSAAASNQPQHF.

The count of this clone is one. One junction end does not reproduce the germline sequence, and a read error may be involved. This chain connects TRBV19 to TRBJ1-1, with D unresolved. Germline CDR1 LNHDA, CDR2 SQIVND (reference sequence). The CDR3 has 13 residues. CDR3 nucleotides: TGTGCCAGCAGTACTTACATGAACACTGAAGCTTTCTTT. Translation: CASSTYMNTEAFF.

The genes are TRBV11-3 and TRBJ2-3; D may be TRBD1 (5 bases). The V end was cut by 0 bases, the J end by 3 bases, with 13 bases between. The CDR3 contains 16 residues. The germline V gene encodes CDR1 SGHNT and CDR2 YENEEA. The CDR3, as DNA: TGTGCCAGCAGCTTAGATGCCCAGGGTCGGACAGATACGCAGTATTTT. It codes for CASSLDAQGRTDTQYF.

V is TRBV5-1 and J is TRBJ2-1, with 9 positions matching TRBD2. Germline CDR1 and CDR2: SGHRS and YFSETQ. V shed 2 bases and J 1 base; nucleotides not matched to a gene: 1. The CDR3 extends over 15 amino acids. The DNA for the CDR3 is TGCGCCAGCAGCTTCGCGGGGGGGTCCTACAATGAGCAGTTCTTC. Residues: CASSFAGGSYNEQFF.

V usage is TRBV6-5 and J usage is TRBJ1-1; possible D gene TRBD1, 5 bases. The V end lost 7 bases, the J end lost 6 bases, and 12 bases lay between the germline ends. The V gene's germline CDR1 is MNHEY and CDR2 SVGAGI. This CDR3 contains 12 residues. In DNA, the CDR3 is TGTGCCAGCAAGACGGGGACCCCTGAAGCTTTCTTT. Amino acids: CASKTGTPEAFF.

The V call is TRBV6-5, the J call TRBJ1-5, with D unclear. Trimming took off 6 bases at V and 4 bases at J, with 10 bases between the two ends. From germline, CDR1 is MNHEY and CDR2 SVGAGI. The CDR3 totals 13 residues. CDR3: CASRLQENQPQHF. The CDR3 region has the DNA TGTGCCAGCAGACTTCAGGAGAATCAGCCCCAGCATTTT.

The chain links TRBV6-1 to TRBJ2-1; D might be TRBD2 (6 bases). The germline V gene encodes CDR1 MNHNS and CDR2 SASEGT. The CDR3 totals 16 residues. V shed 2 bases and J shed 8 bases, with 19 bases lying between them. CDR3 DNA sequence: TGTGCCAGCAGTGAAATCATCGGAGGGAGAGGGGATGAGCAGTTCTTC. Its translation is CASSEIIGGRGDEQFF.

The chain is built from TRBV5-1 and TRBJ2-3, with TRBD1 matching 9 bases. CDR3 length: 14 amino acids. Germline V gene sequence: CDR1 SGHRS, CDR2 YFSETQ. The J segment lost 6 bases and the V segment lost 4 bases, leaving 6 bases of the junction unmatched. For the CDR3, the DNA is TGCGCCAGCAGCCCACAGGGGGCCTGGGATACGCAGTATTTT. This translates into CASSPQGAWDTQYF. The variable domain in full, with the rest retrieved from reference TRBV5-1 and TRBJ2-3, is KAGVTQTPRYLIKTRGQQVTLSCSPISGHRSVSWYQQTPGQGLQFLFEYFSETQRNKGNFPGRFSGRQFSNSRSEMNVSTLELGDSALYLCASSPQGAWDTQYFGPGTRLTVL.

This chain uses TRBV2 with TRBJ1-2; D unclear. The CDR3 runs to 12 residues. Trimming pared 1 base from V and 9 bases from J, leaving 9 bases between. CDR1 SNHLY and CDR2 FYNNEI come from the germline V gene. CDR3 in DNA: TGTGCCAGCAGTGAAGAAGTAAGTCGCTACACCTTC. It encodes CASSEEVSRYTF.

The J gene is TRBJ2-7, the V gene TRBV19, with D perhaps matching TRBD1 (5 bases). The CDR3 consists of 13 residues. The V gene lost 5 bases and the J gene lost 0 bases, with 8 bases spanning the gap. The V gene's germline CDR1 is LNHDA and CDR2 SQIVND (reference sequence). The CDR3: CASSRTTSYEQYF. For the CDR3, the DNA is TGTGCCAGTAGTCGGACAACCTCCTACGAGCAGTACTTC.

The rearrangement uses TRBV23-1 and TRBJ1-2; D is possibly TRBD1 (5 bases). TRBV23-1 is an ORF for which the function is uncertain. The CDR3 runs to 13 residues. V shed 8 bases and J shed 1 base, with 11 bases lying between them. The CDR3 DNA reads as TGCGCCAGCGTAAAAACAGGTAACTATGGCTACACCTTC. This codes for CASVKTGNYGYTF.

The DNA of the CDR3 is TGTGCCAGCAGCCCGGTTATAGGACAGGGACATGAAAAACTGTTTTTT. This codes for CASSPVIGQGHEKLFF. This sequence joins TRBV4-2 and TRBJ1-4, with 8 bases matching TRBD1. The CDR3 is made up of 16 amino acids. Germline V gene lookup returns CDR1 LGHNA and CDR2 YNFKEQ. V shed 4 bases and J 6 bases; nucleotides not matched to a gene: 10.

This sequence joins TRBV9 and TRBJ2-2; D ambiguous. V lost 0 bases and J lost 6, with 12 bases in between. The CDR3 has 15 residues. Germline V gene sequence: CDR1 SGDLS, CDR2 YYNGEE. CDR3 region: CASSVATLGSGELFF. In DNA form, the CDR3 reads TGTGCCAGCAGCGTAGCTACCTTGGGGTCCGGGGAGCTGTTTTTT. Looking up the rest from reference TRBV9 and TRBJ2-2 gives the full variable domain: DSGVTQTPKHLITATGQRVTLRCSPRSGDLSVYWYQQSLDQGLQFLIQYYNGEERAKGNILERFSAQQFPDLHSELNLSSLELGDSALYFCASSVATLGSGELFFGEGSRLTVL.

This clone was observed once. The chain links TRBV5-1 to TRBJ2-1; D is possibly TRBD2 (6 bases). The CDR3 is made up of 13 amino acids. Trimming removed 3 bases from V and 5 bases from J, with 9 bases in between. The V gene's germline CDR1 is SGHRS and CDR2 YFSETQ. CDR3: CASSSGEHNEQFF. The CDR3 DNA reads as TGCGCCAGCAGCTCGGGAGAACACAATGAGCAGTTCTTC.

The rearrangement joins TRBV19 to TRBJ1-2, with 7 bases fitting TRBD1. The CDR3 is made up of 13 amino acids. Germline loops: CDR1 LNHDA, CDR2 SQIVND (reference sequence). The ends lost 8 bases at V and 4 bases at J; junction bases unmatched: 7. CDR3 in DNA: TGTGCCAGTTGGGGGACAGCAATCTATGGCTACACCTTC. Translated: CASWGTAIYGYTF.

The chain uses TRBV18 and TRBJ1-1; perhaps TRBD1 as D (6 bases). The germline CDR1 and CDR2 sequences are KGHSH and LQKENI. This CDR3 contains 14 residues. Trimming removed 5 bases from V and 2 bases from J, with 12 bases in between. CDR3 in amino acids: CASSFRTVNTEAFF. The CDR3 nucleotides read TGTGCCAGCTCATTTCGGACAGTCAACACTGAAGCTTTCTTT.

This clone was seen just once. The J gene is TRBJ1-4, the V gene TRBV19; 8 positions match TRBD1. V trimming: 7 bases; J trimming: 2 bases; junction bases outside the gene matches: 6. There are 15 residues in the CDR3. The germline V gene has CDR1 LNHDA and CDR2 SQIVND (reference sequence). The CDR3 loop reads CASNPGQGTNEKLFF. CDR3 coding DNA: TGTGCCAGTAATCCCGGACAGGGTACTAATGAAAAACTGTTTTTT.

The gene calls are TRBV6-2 or TRBV6-3 and TRBJ1-1, with 7 positions matching TRBD1. In germline, CDR1 is MNHEY, CDR2 SVGEGT. The CDR3 runs to 14 residues. The V gene end was trimmed by 5 bases and the J gene end by 1 base; junction bases not matched to a gene: 4. The CDR3 coding sequence is TGTGCCAGCAGTATAGGGGGCCCGAACACTGAAGCTTTCTTT. Protein sequence: CASSIGGPNTEAFF.

The CDR3 protein is CASSQVRLAAYNEQFF. In DNA form, the CDR3 reads TGCGCCAGCAGCCAAGTTCGGCTAGCGGCGTACAATGAGCAGTTCTTC. V usage is TRBV4-1 and J usage is TRBJ2-1; 7 bases map to TRBD2. The length of the CDR3 is 16 residues. The V gene's germline CDR1 is MGHRA and CDR2 YSYEKL. The J segment lost 4 bases and the V segment lost 1 base, leaving 7 bases of the junction unmatched.